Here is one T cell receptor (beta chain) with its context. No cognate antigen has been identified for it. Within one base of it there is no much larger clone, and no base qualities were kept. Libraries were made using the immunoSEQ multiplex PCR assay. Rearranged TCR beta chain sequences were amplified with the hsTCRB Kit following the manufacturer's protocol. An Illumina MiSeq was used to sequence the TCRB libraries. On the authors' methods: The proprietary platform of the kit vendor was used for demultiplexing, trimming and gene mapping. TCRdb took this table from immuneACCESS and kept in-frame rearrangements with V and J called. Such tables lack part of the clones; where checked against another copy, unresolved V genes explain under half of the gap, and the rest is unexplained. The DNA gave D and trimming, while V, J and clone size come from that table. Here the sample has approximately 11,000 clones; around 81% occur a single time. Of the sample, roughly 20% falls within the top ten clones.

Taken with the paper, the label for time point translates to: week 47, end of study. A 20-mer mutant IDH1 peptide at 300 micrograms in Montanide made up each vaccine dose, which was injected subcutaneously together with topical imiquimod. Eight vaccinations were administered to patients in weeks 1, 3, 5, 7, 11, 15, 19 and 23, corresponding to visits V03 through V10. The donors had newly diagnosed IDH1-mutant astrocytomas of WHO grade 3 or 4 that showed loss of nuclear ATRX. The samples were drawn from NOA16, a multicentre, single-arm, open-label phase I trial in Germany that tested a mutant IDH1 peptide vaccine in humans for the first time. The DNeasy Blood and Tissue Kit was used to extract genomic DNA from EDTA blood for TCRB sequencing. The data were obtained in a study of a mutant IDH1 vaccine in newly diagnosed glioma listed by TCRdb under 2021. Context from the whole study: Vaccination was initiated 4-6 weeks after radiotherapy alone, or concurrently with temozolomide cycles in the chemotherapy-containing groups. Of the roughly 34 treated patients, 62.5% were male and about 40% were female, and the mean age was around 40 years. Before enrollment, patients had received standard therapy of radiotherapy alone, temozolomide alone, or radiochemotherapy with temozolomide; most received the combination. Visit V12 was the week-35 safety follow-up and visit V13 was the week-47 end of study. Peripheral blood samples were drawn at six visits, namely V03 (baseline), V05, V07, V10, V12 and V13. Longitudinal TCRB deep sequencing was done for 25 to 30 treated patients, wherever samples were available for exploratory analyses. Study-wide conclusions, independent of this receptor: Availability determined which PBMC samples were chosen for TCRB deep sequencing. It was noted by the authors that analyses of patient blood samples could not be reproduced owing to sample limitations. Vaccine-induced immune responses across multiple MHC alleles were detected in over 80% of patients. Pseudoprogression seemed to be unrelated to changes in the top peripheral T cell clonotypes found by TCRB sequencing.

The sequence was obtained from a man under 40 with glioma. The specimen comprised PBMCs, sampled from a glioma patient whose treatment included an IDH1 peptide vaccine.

The DNA is as follows: TGTGCCAGCAGTGACCCTCGAAGAGTACGGGACACCGCCCAGCTAAACACTGAAGCTTTCTTT. It translates to CASSDPRRVRDTAQLNTEAFF. The V gene is TRBV6-4 and the J gene is TRBJ1-1; 6 matching bases give a weak D call of TRBD1. V is clipped by 2 bases and J by 2 bases, and the sequence between their germline boundaries is 30 bases long. The germline V gene supplies CDR1 MRHNA and CDR2 SNTAGT. The CDR3 spans 21 residues, from the cysteine through the phenylalanine. Here the CDR3 DNA is all that survives: 63 bases in frame from base 1.